These 4 T cell receptor beta chains were all obtained from the same sample, sequenced in a study of shared clonotypes between healthy human individuals. Produced via immunoSEQ multiplex PCR; TCRdb's table is partial and in-frame only. The data contain about 1 million clones, more than 60% of them singletons. The material sequenced was memory CD4+ T cells sorted from blood. Subset denoted: CD45RA-negative fraction. The receptors originated from a man aged 18 to 29 in good health.

The rearrangement uses TRBV6-1 and TRBJ1-5; perhaps TRBD1 as D (5 bases). V was shortened by 4 bases and J by 5 bases, with 12 bases between the two germline ends. The CDR3 spans 14 residues. Germline-derived CDR1 and CDR2 are MNHNS and SASEGT. CDR3 bases: TGTGCCAGCAGTGTCCAGGGAGGGGATCAGCCCCAGCATTTT. As protein: CASSVQGGDQPQHF.

Worth noting for this clone: The same CDR3 arises from other DNA sequences in this sample as well. This rearrangement joins TRBV28 to TRBJ1-1; tentatively, D is TRBD1 (6 bases). The germline V gene encodes CDR1 MDHEN and CDR2 SYDVKM. Trimming removed 2 bases from V and 2 bases from J, with 9 bases in between. The CDR3 has 14 amino acids. The CDR3, as DNA: TGTGCCAGCAGTTTACGGGGGGCAAACACTGAAGCTTTCTTT. It specifies CASSLRGANTEAFF.

The V and J genes are TRBV9 and TRBJ2-5, with 8 positions matching TRBD2. CDR3 size: 17 residues. CDR1 and CDR2 (germline): SGDLS, YYNGEE. The ends lost 0 bases at V and 7 bases at J; junction bases unmatched: 14. The CDR3: CASSVAGKEREKATQYF. CDR3 in DNA: TGTGCCAGCAGCGTAGCCGGGAAGGAGCGGGAGAAGGCGACCCAGTACTTC.

This chain uses TRBV5-4 with TRBJ2-6; no clear D. Trimming left V 4 bases short and J 4 bases short, with 9 bases between. Germline CDR1 reads SGHNT; CDR2 reads YYREEE (reference sequence). The CDR3 runs 14 residues. This CDR3 is CASSPAGGANVLTF. In DNA form, the CDR3 reads TGTGCCAGCAGCCCGGCCGGCGGGGCCAACGTCCTGACTTTC. The full variable domain, with the rest looked up from reference TRBV5-4 and TRBJ2-6, is ETGVTQSPTHLIKTRGQQVTLRCSSQSGHNTVSWYQQALGQGPQFIFQYYREEENGRGNFPPRFSGLQFPNYSSELNVNALELDDSALYLCASSPAGGANVLTFGAGSRLTVL.